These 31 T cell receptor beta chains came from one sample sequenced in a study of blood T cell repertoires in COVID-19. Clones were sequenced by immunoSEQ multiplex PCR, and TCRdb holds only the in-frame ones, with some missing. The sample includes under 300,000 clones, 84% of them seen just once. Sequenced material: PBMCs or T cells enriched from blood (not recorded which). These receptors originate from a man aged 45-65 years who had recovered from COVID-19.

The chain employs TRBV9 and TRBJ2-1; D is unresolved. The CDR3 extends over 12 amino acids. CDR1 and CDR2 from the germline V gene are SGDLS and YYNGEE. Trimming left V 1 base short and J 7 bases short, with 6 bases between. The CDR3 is CASSVMSNEQFF. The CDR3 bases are TGTGCCAGCAGCGTAATGAGTAATGAGCAGTTCTTC.

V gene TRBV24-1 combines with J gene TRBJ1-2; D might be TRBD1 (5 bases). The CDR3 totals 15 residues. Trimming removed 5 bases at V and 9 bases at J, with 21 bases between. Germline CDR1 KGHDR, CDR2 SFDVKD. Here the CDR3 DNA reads TGTGCCACCAGTGCCCCAGTAGGGGACTGGATTCGCTACACCTTC. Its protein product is CATSAPVGDWIRYTF.

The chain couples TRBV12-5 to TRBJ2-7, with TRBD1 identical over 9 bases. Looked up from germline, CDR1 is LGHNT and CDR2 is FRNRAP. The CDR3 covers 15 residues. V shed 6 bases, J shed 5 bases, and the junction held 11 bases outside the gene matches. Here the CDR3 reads CASGVTGQGKNEQYF. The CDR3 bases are TGTGCTAGTGGGGTGACGGGACAGGGTAAAAACGAGCAGTACTTC. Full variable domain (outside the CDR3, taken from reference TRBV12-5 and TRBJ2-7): DARVTQTPRHKVTEMGQEVTMRCQPILGHNTVFWYRQTMMQGLELLAYFRNRAPLDDSGMPKDRFSAEMPDATLATLKIQPSEPRDSAVYFCASGVTGQGKNEQYFGPGTRLTVT.

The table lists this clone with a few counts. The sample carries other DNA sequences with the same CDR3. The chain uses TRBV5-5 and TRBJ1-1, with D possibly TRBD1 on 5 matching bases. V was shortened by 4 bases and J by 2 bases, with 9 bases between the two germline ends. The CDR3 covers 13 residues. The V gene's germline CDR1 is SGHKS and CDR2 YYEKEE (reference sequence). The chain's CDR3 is CASSLQGNTEAFF. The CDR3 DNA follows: TGTGCCAGCAGCCTCCAGGGTAACACTGAAGCTTTCTTT.

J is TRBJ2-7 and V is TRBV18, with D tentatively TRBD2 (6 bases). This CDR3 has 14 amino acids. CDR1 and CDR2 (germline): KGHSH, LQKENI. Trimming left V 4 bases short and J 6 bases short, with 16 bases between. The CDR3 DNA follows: TGTGCCAGCTCACGGGATTCGGGAGTCTCCGAGCAGTACTTC. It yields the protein CASSRDSGVSEQYF.

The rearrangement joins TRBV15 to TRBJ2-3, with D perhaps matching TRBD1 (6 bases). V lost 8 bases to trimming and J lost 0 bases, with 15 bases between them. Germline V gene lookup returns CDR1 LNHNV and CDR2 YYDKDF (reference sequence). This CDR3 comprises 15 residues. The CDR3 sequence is CATLRPGDSTDTQYF. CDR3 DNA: TGTGCCACCCTCAGGCCAGGGGACAGCACAGATACGCAGTATTTT.

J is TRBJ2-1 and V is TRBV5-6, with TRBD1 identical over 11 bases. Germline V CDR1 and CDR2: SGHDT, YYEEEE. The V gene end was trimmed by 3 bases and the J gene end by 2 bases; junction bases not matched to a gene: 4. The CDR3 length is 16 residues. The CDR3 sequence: CASSSDRGRTYNEQFF. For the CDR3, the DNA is TGTGCCAGCAGCTCGGACAGGGGGCGTACCTACAATGAGCAGTTCTTC.

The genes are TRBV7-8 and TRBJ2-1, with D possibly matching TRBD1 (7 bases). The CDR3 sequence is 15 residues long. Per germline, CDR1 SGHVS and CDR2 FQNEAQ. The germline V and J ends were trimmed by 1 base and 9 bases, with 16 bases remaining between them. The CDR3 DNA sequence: TGTGCCAGCAGCTTAGGGCAGGGGGACTGGAGTGAGCAGTTCTTC. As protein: CASSLGQGDWSEQFF.

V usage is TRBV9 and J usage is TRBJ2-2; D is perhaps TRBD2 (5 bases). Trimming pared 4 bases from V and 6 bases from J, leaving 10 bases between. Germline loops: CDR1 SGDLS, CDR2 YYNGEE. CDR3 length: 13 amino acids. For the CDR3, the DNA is TGTGCCAGCAGCCCGCGGGCGGCCGGGGAGCTGTTTTTT. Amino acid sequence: CASSPRAAGELFF.

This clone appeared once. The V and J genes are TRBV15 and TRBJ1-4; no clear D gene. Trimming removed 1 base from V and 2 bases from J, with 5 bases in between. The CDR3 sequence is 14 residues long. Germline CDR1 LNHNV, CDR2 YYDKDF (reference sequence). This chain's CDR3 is CATSRGSTNEKLFF. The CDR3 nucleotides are TGTGCCACCAGCAGAGGGAGTACTAATGAAAAACTGTTTTTT.

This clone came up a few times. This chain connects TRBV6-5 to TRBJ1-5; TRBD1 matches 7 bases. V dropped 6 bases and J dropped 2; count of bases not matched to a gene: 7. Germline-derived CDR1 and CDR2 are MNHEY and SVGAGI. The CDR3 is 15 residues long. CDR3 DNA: TGTGCCAGCAGCGAGGGACAGCTTGGCAATCAGCCCCAGCATTTT. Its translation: CASSEGQLGNQPQHF.

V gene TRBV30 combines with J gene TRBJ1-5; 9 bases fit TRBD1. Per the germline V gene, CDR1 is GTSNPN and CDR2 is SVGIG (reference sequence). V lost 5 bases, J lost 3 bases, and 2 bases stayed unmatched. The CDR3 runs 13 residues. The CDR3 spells CAWGTGYNQPQHF. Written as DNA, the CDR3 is TGTGCCTGGGGGACAGGGTACAATCAGCCCCAGCATTTT.

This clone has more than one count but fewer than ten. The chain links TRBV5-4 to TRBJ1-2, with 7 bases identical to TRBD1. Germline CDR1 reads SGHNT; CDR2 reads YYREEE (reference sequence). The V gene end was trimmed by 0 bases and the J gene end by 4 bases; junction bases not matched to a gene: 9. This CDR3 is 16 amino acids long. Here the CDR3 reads CASSLAFTGVAYGYTF. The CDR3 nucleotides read TGTGCCAGCAGCTTGGCATTCACAGGGGTCGCCTATGGCTACACCTTC. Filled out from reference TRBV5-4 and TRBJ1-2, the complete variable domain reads ETGVTQSPTHLIKTRGQQVTLRCSSQSGHNTVSWYQQALGQGPQFIFQYYREEENGRGNFPPRFSGLQFPNYSSELNVNALELDDSALYLCASSLAFTGVAYGYTFGSGTRLTVV.

The CDR3 nucleotides read TGTGCCAGCAGCTTTGGATCAGGGGTTGGGACTGAAGCTTTCTTT. It is translated as CASSFGSGVGTEAFF. This rearrangement joins TRBV7-2 to TRBJ1-1; D is perhaps TRBD1 (6 bases). CDR3 length: 15 residues. V shed 3 bases and J shed 5 bases, with 16 bases lying between them. CDR1 SGHTA and CDR2 FQGNSA come from the germline V gene.

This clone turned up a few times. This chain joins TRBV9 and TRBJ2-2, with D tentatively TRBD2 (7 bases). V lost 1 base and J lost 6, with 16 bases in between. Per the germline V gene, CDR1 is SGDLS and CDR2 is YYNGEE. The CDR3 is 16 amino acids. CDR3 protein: CASSVLGGAEAGELFF. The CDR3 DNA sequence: TGTGCCAGCAGCGTACTTGGGGGGGCGGAGGCCGGGGAGCTGTTTTTT.

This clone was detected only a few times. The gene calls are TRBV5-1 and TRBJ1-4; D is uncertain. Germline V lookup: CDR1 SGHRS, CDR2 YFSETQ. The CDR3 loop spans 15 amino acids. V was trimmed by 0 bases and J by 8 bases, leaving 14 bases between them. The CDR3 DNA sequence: TGCGCCAGCAGCTTGGGGAGTCCACCGGGGGAAAAACTGTTTTTT. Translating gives CASSLGSPPGEKLFF.

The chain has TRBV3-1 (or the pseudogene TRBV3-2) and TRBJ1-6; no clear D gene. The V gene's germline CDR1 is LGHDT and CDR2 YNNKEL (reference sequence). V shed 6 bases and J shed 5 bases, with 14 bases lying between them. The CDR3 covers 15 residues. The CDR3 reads CASSPLPGDNSPLHF. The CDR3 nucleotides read TGTGCCAGCAGTCCTTTGCCGGGAGATAATTCACCCCTCCACTTT.

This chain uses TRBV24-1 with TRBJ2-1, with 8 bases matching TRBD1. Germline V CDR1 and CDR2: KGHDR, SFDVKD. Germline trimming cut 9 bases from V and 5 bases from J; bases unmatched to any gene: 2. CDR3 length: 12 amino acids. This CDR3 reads CATGQGDNEQFF. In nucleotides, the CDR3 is TGTGCCACCGGACAGGGAGACAATGAGCAGTTCTTC.

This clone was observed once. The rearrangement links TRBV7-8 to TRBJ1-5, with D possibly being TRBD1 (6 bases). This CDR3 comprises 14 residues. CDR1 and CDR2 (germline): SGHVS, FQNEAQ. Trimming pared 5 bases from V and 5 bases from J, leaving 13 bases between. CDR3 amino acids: CASSDTGTHQPQHF. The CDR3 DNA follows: TGTGCCAGCAGCGATACAGGGACCCATCAGCCCCAGCATTTT.

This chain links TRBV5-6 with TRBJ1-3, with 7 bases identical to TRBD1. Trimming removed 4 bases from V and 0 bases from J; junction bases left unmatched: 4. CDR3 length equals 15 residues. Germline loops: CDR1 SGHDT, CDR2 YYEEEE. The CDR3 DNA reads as TGTGCCAGCAGCAACAGGGGTCTCTCTGGAAACACCATATATTTT. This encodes CASSNRGLSGNTIYF.

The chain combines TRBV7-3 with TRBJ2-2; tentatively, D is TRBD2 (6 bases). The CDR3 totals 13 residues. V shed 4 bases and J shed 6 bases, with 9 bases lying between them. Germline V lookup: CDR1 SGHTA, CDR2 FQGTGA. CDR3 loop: CASSYPGAGELFF. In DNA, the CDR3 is TGTGCCAGCAGCTACCCGGGGGCCGGGGAGCTGTTTTTT.

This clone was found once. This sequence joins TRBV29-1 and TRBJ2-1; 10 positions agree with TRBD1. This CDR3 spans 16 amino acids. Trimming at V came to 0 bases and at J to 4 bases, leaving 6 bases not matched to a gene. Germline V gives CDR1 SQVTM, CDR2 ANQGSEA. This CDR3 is CSVEDWPGQGYNEQFF. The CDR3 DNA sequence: TGCAGCGTTGAAGATTGGCCGGGACAGGGGTACAATGAGCAGTTCTTC.

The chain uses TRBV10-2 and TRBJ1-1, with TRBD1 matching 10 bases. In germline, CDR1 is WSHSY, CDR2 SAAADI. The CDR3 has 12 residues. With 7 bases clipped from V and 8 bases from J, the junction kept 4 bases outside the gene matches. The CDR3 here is CASTPGQGEAFF. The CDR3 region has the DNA TGCGCCAGCACGCCGGGACAGGGGGAAGCTTTCTTT.

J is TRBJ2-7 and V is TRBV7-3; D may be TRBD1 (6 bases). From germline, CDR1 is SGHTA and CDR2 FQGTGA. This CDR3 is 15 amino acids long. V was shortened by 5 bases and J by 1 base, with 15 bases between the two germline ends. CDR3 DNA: TGTGCCAGCAGCCCTCAGGGGACCAATTCCTACGAGCAGTACTTC. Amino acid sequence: CASSPQGTNSYEQYF.

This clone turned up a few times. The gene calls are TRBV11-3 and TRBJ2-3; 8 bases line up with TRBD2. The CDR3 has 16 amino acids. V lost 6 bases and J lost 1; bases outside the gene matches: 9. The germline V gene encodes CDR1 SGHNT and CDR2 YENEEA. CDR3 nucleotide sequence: TGTGCCAGCAGGACCCCAATCGGGGGGGGCACAGATACGCAGTATTTT. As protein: CASRTPIGGGTDTQYF.

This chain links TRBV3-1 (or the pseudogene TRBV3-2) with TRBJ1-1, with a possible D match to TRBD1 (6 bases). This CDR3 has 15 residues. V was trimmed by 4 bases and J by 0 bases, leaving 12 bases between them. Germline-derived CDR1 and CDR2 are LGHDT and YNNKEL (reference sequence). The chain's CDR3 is CASSPRSGVNTEAFF. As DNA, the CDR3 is TGTGCCAGCAGCCCTCGATCAGGGGTGAACACTGAAGCTTTCTTT.

For the CDR3, the DNA is TGTGCCAGCAGTCCGACTAGCGGGGGATTTTACGAGCAGTACTTC. Amino acid sequence: CASSPTSGGFYEQYF. The chain employs TRBV3-1 (or the pseudogene TRBV3-2) and TRBJ2-7; 12 bases line up with TRBD2. Germline-derived CDR1 and CDR2 are LGHDT and YNNKEL (reference sequence). The CDR3 is 15 residues long. J was trimmed by 4 bases and V by 6 bases; bases with no gene match: 7.

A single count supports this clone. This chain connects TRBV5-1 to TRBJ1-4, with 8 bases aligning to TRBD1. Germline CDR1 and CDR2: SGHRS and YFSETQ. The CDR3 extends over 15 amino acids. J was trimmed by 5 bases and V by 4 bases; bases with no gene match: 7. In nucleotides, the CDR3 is TGCGCCAGCAGCGGACGGACAGGGACGAATGAAAAACTGTTTTTT. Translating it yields CASSGRTGTNEKLFF.

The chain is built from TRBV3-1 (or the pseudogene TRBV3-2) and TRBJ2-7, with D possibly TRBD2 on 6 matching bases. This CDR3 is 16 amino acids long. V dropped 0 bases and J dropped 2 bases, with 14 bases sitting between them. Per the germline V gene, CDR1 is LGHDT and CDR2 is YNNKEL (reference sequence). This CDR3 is CASSQDRLRGPYEQYF. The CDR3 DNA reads TGTGCCAGCAGCCAAGATCGGTTGCGGGGCCCCTACGAGCAGTACTTC.

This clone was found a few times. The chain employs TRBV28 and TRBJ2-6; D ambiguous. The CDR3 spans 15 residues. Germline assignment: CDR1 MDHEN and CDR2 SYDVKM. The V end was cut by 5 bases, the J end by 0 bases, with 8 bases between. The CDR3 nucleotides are TGTGCCAGCAGTCCCACTCTCTCTGGGGCCAACGTCCTGACTTTC. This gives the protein CASSPTLSGANVLTF. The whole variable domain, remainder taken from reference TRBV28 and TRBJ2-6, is DVKVTQSSRYLVKRTGEKVFLECVQDMDHENMFWYRQDPGLGLRLIYFSYDVKMKEKGDIPEGYSVSREKKERFSLILESASTNQTSMYLCASSPTLSGANVLTFGAGSRLTVL.

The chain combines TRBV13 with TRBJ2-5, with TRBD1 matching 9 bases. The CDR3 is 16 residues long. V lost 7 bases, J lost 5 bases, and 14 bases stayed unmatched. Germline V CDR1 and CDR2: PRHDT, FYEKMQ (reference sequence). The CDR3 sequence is CASTSFGTGLVETQYF. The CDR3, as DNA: TGTGCCAGCACCTCGTTCGGGACAGGGCTCGTCGAGACCCAGTACTTC.